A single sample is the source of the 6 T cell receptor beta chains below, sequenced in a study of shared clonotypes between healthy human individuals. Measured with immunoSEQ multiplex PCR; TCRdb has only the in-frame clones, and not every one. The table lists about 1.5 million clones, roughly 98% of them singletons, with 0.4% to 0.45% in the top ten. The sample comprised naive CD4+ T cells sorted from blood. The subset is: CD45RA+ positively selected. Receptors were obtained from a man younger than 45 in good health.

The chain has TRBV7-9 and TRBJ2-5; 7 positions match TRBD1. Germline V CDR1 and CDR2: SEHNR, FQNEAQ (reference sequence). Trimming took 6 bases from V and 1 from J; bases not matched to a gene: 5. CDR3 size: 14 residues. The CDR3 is CASRGQVLQETQYF. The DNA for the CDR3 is TGTGCCAGCAGAGGACAGGTGCTCCAAGAGACCCAGTACTTC.

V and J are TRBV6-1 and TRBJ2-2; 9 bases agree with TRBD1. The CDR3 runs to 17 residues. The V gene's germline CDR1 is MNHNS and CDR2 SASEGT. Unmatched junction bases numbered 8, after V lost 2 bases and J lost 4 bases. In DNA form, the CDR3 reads TGTGCCAGCAGTGAAAGGGACAGGGACGGGAGCACCGGGGAGCTGTTTTTT. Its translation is CASSERDRDGSTGELFF.

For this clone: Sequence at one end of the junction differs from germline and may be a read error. The CDR3 region is CTSSYGVGSSYEQYF. The CDR3 DNA reads as TGTACCAGCAGTTACGGAGTAGGGAGCTCCTACGAGCAGTACTTC. This sequence joins TRBV6-6 and TRBJ2-7; a weak D match, TRBD2 (5 bases). This CDR3 has 15 amino acids. Germline values: CDR1 MNHNY, CDR2 SVGAGI (reference sequence).

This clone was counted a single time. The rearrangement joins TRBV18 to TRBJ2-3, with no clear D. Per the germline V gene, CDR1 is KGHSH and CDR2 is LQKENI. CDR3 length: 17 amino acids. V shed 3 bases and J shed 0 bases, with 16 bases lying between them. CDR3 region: CASSPLIGSASTDTQYF. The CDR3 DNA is TGTGCCAGCTCACCGTTAATCGGCTCTGCTAGCACAGATACGCAGTATTTT.

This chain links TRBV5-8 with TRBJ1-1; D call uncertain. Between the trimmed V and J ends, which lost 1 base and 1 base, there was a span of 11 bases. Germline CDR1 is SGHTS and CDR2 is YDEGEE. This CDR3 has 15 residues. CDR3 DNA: TGTGCCAGCAGCTTGCTCCTGGCCCCGAACACTGAAGCTTTCTTT. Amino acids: CASSLLLAPNTEAFF.

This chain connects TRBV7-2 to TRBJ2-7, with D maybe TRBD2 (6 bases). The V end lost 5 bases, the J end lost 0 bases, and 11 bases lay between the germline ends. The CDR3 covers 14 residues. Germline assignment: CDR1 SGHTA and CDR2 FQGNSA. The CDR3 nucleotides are TGTGCCAGCAGCGCGGGACTGAACTCCTACGAGCAGTACTTC. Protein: CASSAGLNSYEQYF. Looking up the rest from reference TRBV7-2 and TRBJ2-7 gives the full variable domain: GAGVSQSPSNKVTEKGKDVELRCDPISGHTALYWYRQSLGQGLEFLIYFQGNSAPDKSGLPSDRFSAERTGGSVSTLTIQRTQQEDSAVYLCASSAGLNSYEQYFGPGTRLTVT.